This TCR beta chain was retrieved from a study of T cell changes during pregnancy in multiple sclerosis. Looked up from germline, CDR1 is MGHRA and CDR2 is YSYEKL. This CDR3 comprises 16 residues. The junction had 8 bases not matched to a gene; V was cut back by 0 bases and J by 4 bases. Profiled with immunoSEQ multiplex PCR; TCRdb holds only in-frame clones, not every one. Of roughly 29,000 clones in the sample, more than 90% were seen once. The sample here was CD8+ T cells from peripheral blood mononuclear cells, taken before pregnancy. The chain has TRBV4-1 and TRBJ1-2; TRBD1 aligns across 7 bases. The sequence derives from a female donor with multiple sclerosis, enrolled in a pregnancy study. The CDR3 region is CASSQDGTALLYGYTF. In DNA, the CDR3 is TGCGCCAGCAGCCAAGATGGGACAGCCCTCCTCTATGGCTACACCTTC.